This T cell receptor (beta chain) was captured in a study of T-cell reconstitution after alpha-beta-depleted transplantation in children. Study-wide results and limits: There were reportedly several hundred expanded graft clones from which alpha-beta T cells came about two months after transplant.

The CDR3 has 14 residues. V was pared by 0 bases and J by 4 bases, with 3 bases of the junction left unmatched. CDR1 is GTSNPN and CDR2 is SVGIG in the germline V gene (reference sequence). As regards this clonotype: The antigen remains undetermined.

Preparation of the TCRbeta library was carried out with unique molecular identifiers. TCRdb itself ran the PCR reads through MiXCR, one entry per CDR3 protein. In the table there are approximately 1,000,000 distinct CDR3 sequences, about 31% of which are singletons. The sample in question was PBMCs, mostly from graft donor cells, obtained 360 days after TCRalphabeta/CD19-depleted stem cell transplant. The source is a boy less than two years old who had a stem cell transplant for SCID, so the T cells may come from the graft donor. This rearrangement joins TRBV30 to TRBJ1-5; TRBD1 matches at 7 bases. CDR3 sequence reads: CAWSVAGGNQPQHF. CDR3 DNA sequence: TGTGCCTGGAGTGTGGCAGGGGGAAATCAGCCCCAGCATTTT.